This TCR beta chain appears in the sequencing data of a study of blood T cells in healthy people across ages. Findings and limits, study-wide: PBMCs went unsorted, and a conclusive naive versus antigen-experienced comparison was therefore prevented. Long-lived donors had more naive CD4+ cells and higher diversity than aged donors.

Germline V lookup: CDR1 DFQATT, CDR2 SNEGSKA (reference sequence). Between the trimmed V and J ends, which lost 4 bases and 10 bases, there was a span of 14 bases. The CDR3 spans 12 residues. Drawing of peripheral blood yielded about 10 milliliters from each donor. In regard to this clonotype: Its antigen is not identified.

With a J-beta primer mix and a sample-barcoded 5' primer, a second PCR ran about 6 to 11 cycles. Each of the samples gave a minimum of 3 million paired-end reads that contained CDR3. A single record per CDR3 protein comes from TCRdb applying MiXCR to the 5' RACE reads. Of about 1.6 million distinct CDR3 sequences listed, about 31% are singletons. The specimen was blood. The TCR sequence derives from a woman under 40 in good health. The rearrangement links TRBV20-1 to TRBJ2-1; D is undetermined. CDR3 nucleotides: TGCAGTGCTACCCCCAAAGGGTGGGAGCAGTTCTTC. Its protein product is CSATPKGWEQFF.